The 15 T cell receptor beta chains given below trace back to one sample, sequenced in a study of regulatory T cells in long-lasting Graves disease. Time point specified: persistent/refractory GD, antithyroid drugs over 5 years with positive TRAb. RNA isolated from PBMCs was used to make the TCR library. Arm-PCR with iRepertoire HTBI primers amplified the CDR3 regions for these TCR beta libraries. TCRdb redid the calling of the multiplex PCR reads with MiXCR, one entry per CDR3 protein. The profile shows about 430,000 distinct CDR3 sequences, roughly a fifth of them singletons. Sample: peripheral blood mononuclear cells (PBMCs), taken when the disease was refractory, from a patient treated with antithyroid drugs. The receptors come from a female donor with Graves disease.

This clonotype was seen at least ten times. The chain links TRBV18 to TRBJ2-5, with 9 nucleotides matching TRBD1. Germline V gene sequence: CDR1 KGHSH, CDR2 LQKENI. This CDR3 comprises 14 residues. V dropped 2 bases and J dropped 4; count of bases not matched to a gene: 2. CDR3 amino acids: CASSPLDRGETQYF. The CDR3 nucleotides read TGTGCCAGCTCACCATTGGACAGGGGAGAGACCCAGTACTTC. The full variable domain, in which reference TRBV18 and TRBJ2-5 provide the parts outside the CDR3, is NAGVMQNPRHLVRRRGQEARLRCSPMKGHSHVYWYRQLPEEGLKFMVYLQKENIIDESGMPKERFSAEFPKEGPSILRIQQVVRGDSAAYFCASSPLDRGETQYFGPGTRLLVL.

The rearrangement joins TRBV20-1 to TRBJ2-2; D is unresolved. With 2 bases removed from V and 0 bases from J, the gap between germline ends came to 7 bases. CDR1 and CDR2 (germline): DFQATT, SNEGSKA (reference sequence). The CDR3 is 14 residues long. CDR3 sequence reads: CSARLASNTGELFF. CDR3 bases: TGCAGTGCTAGATTGGCATCGAACACCGGGGAGCTGTTTTTT.

This clonotype occurred a few times. V gene TRBV20-1 combines with J gene TRBJ2-6, with TRBD1 matching over 10 bases. J gave up 2 bases and V 0 bases, and 7 bases lay outside the gene matches. The CDR3 has 18 residues. The germline gives CDR1 DFQATT, CDR2 SNEGSKA (reference sequence). The CDR3 sequence is CSAREGTGEKAGANVLTF. Here the CDR3 DNA reads TGCAGTGCTAGAGAGGGGACAGGGGAAAAGGCTGGGGCCAACGTCCTGACTTTC.

The V and J genes are TRBV12-3 or TRBV12-4 and TRBJ2-1; D unclear. CDR3 length equals 12 residues. V lost 2 bases and J 8 bases, leaving 7 bases between the germline ends. This chain's CDR3 is CASSLPPHEQFF. Here the CDR3 DNA reads TGTGCCAGCAGTTTACCCCCCCATGAGCAGTTCTTC.

This clonotype was picked up many times. The rearrangement joins TRBV6-1 to TRBJ2-2; D uncertain. This CDR3 is built from 16 residues. Germline V gives CDR1 MNHNS, CDR2 SASEGT. V was pared by 6 bases and J by 2 bases, with 16 bases between. The CDR3 coding sequence is TGTGCCAGCAGCCTAAGGTCGGACCGAAACACCGGGGAGCTGTTTTTT. Its protein product is CASSLRSDRNTGELFF.

This clonotype has a count of ten or more. This chain links TRBV5-6 with TRBJ1-1; maybe TRBD1 (6 bases). The CDR3 totals 15 residues. V was clipped by 0 bases and J by 0 bases, with 9 bases between them. Germline V gene lookup returns CDR1 SGHDT and CDR2 YYEEEE. The CDR3 spells CASSLDRVMNTEAFF. The DNA of the CDR3 is TGTGCCAGCAGCTTGGACAGGGTTATGAACACTGAAGCTTTCTTT.

This clonotype was recorded many times. The V and J genes are TRBV28 and TRBJ2-5, with TRBD1 matching 7 bases. The junction had 3 bases not matched to a gene; V was cut back by 4 bases and J by 1 base. The CDR3 sequence is 14 residues long. Germline V lookup: CDR1 MDHEN, CDR2 SYDVKM. The CDR3 here is CASSYGTAQETQYF. The CDR3 DNA reads as TGTGCCAGCAGTTACGGGACAGCCCAAGAGACCCAGTACTTC.

Only a few counts were recorded for this clonotype. This chain links TRBV6-2 or TRBV6-3 with TRBJ2-6; 9 bases line up with TRBD1. CDR3 length: 16 residues. Germline trimming cut 4 bases from V and 1 base from J; bases unmatched to any gene: 2. Germline loops: CDR1 MNHEY, CDR2 SVGEGT. The CDR3: CASSSGTGSGANVLTF. CDR3 bases: TGTGCCAGCAGTTCCGGGACAGGGTCTGGGGCCAACGTCCTGACTTTC.

J is TRBJ2-2 and V is TRBV7-3; D is perhaps TRBD2 (6 bases). The CDR3 contains 14 residues. The V gene's germline CDR1 is SGHTA and CDR2 FQGTGA. With 5 bases removed from V and 7 bases from J, the gap between germline ends came to 14 bases. The CDR3 spells CASSHAGRDGELFF. In DNA form, the CDR3 reads TGTGCCAGCAGCCACGCGGGACGAGACGGGGAGCTGTTTTTT.

This clonotype was counted between two and nine times. The chain has TRBV7-8 and TRBJ2-5; D is perhaps TRBD2 (5 bases). The CDR3 is 12 residues long. Germline V CDR1 and CDR2: SGHVS, FQNEAQ. V was cut by 7 bases and J by 5 bases, with 11 bases left in between. DNA for the CDR3: TGTGCCAGCAAATCTGGCGGGGAGACCCAGTACTTC. Translation gives CASKSGGETQYF.

The chain couples TRBV20-1 to TRBJ2-3, with TRBD2 identical over 13 bases. The CDR3 length is 14 residues. In germline, CDR1 is DFQATT, CDR2 SNEGSKA (reference sequence). V shed 4 bases, J shed 3 bases, and the junction held 1 base outside the gene matches. The CDR3 loop reads CSATGLAGTDTQYF. CDR3 in DNA: TGCAGTGCTACGGGACTAGCGGGAACAGATACGCAGTATTTT.

Many counts were recorded for this clonotype. V usage is TRBV2 and J usage is TRBJ1-2, with D tentatively TRBD1 (5 bases). V was trimmed by 7 bases and J by 4 bases, leaving 10 bases between them. Germline assignment: CDR1 SNHLY and CDR2 FYNNEI. This CDR3 is built from 12 residues. The CDR3 coding sequence is TGTGCCAGCACTCCGGGGACCTATGGCTACACCTTC. Amino acids: CASTPGTYGYTF. The variable domain in full, completed from reference TRBV2 and TRBJ1-2, reads EPEVTQTPSHQVTQMGQEVILRCVPISNHLYFYWYRQILGQKVEFLVSFYNNEISEKSEIFDDQFSVERPDGSNFTLKIRSTKLEDSAMYFCASTPGTYGYTFGSGTRLTVV.

The J gene is TRBJ2-5, the V gene TRBV20-1; 8 positions agree with TRBD2. The trim removed 7 bases at V and 4 bases at J, leaving 11 bases unmatched. The germline CDR1 and CDR2 sequences are DFQATT and SNEGSKA (reference sequence). CDR3 length equals 14 residues. Written as DNA, the CDR3 is TGCAGTGTTCGACTCGGGACTAGGGGAGAGACCCAGTACTTC. This gives the protein CSVRLGTRGETQYF.

This clonotype was observed a handful of times. The chain joins TRBV4-1 to TRBJ1-5; perhaps TRBD1 as D (5 bases). The length of the CDR3 is 15 residues. CDR1 and CDR2 (germline): MGHRA, YSYEKL. V was cut by 0 bases and J by 1 base, with 7 bases left in between. The chain's CDR3 is CASSQEDRSNQPQHF. The CDR3 DNA sequence: TGCGCCAGCAGCCAAGAAGACAGAAGCAATCAGCCCCAGCATTTT.

This clonotype has a count of ten or more. J is TRBJ2-5 and V is TRBV7-9; D is unclear. There are 12 residues in the CDR3. Germline CDR1 is SEHNR and CDR2 is FQNEAQ (reference sequence). V lost 5 bases to trimming and J lost 6 bases, with 10 bases between them. The CDR3 loop reads CASSPKGQTQYF. Written as DNA, the CDR3 is TGTGCCAGCAGCCCGAAGGGTCAGACCCAGTACTTC.